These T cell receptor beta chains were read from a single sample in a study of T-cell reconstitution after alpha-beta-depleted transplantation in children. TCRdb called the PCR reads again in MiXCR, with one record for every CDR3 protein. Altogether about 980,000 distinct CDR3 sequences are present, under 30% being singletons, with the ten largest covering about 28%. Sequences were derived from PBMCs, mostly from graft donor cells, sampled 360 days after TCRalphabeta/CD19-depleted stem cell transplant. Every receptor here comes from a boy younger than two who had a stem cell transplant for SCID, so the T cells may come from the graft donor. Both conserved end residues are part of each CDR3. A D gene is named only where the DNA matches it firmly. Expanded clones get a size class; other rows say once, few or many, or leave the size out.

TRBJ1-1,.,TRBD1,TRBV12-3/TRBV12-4,TGTGCCAGCAGTTGGGACAGGGGGGAAGCTTTCTTT,CASSWDRGEAFF
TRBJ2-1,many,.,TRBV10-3,TGTGCCATCAGTGAGTCCAGGGGCAATGAGCAGTTCTTC,CAISESRGNEQFF
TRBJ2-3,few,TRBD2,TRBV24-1,TGTGCCACCAGTGCTGCACTAGCGCCAGATACGCAGTATTTT,CATSAALAPDTQYF
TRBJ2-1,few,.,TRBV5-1,TGCGCCAGCAGCTTCGGGACGGCCAATGAGCAGTTCTTC,CASSFGTANEQFF
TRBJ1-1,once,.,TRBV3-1,TGTGCCAGCAGCCAAGTGGGCAGGGCTAACACTGAAGCTTTCTTT,CASSQVGRANTEAFF
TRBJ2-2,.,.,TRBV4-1,TGCGCCAGCAGCCCTTACCTGGGCAGGCCCACCGGGGAGCTGTTTTTT,CASSPYLGRPTGELFF
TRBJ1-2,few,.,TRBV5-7,TGTGCCAGCTCGGGGCGAAACTATGGCTACACCTTC,CASSGRNYGYTF
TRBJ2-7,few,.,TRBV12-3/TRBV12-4,TGTGCCAGCAGAGGGGTTCGCTCCTACGAGCAGTACTTC,CASRGVRSYEQYF
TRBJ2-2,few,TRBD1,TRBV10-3,TGTGCCATCAGACCCGACAGGGGAGTAGCCGGGGAGCTGTTTTTT,CAIRPDRGVAGELFF
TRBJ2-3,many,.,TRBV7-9,TGTGCCAGCACCATGAGTCGGTTAGCTCCCGGTCAGACGCAGTATTTT,CASTMSRLAPGQTQYF
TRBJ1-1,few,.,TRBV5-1,TGCGCCAGCAGCTTGGACGGCTCGAACACTGAAGCTTTCTTT,CASSLDGSNTEAFF
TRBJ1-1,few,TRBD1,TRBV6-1,TGTGCCAGCAGCTCCGACAGGGAGGGGGCTGAAGCTTTCTTT,CASSSDREGAEAFF
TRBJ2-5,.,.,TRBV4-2,TGTGCCAGCAGCCAAAGGGCCCAAGAGACCCAGTACTTC,CASSQRAQETQYF
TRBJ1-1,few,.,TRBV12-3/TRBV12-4,TGTGCCAGCAGTTGGGGCCCGGGGAACACTGAAGCTTTCTTT,CASSWGPGNTEAFF
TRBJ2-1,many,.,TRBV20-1,TGCAGCGTAGAGCCCCCAAAATACAATGAGCAGTTCTTC,CSVEPPKYNEQFF
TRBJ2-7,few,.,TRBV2,TGTGCCAGCAGCATCTGGACGGGGATTTCCTACGAGCAGTACTTC,CASSIWTGISYEQYF
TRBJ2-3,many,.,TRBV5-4,TGTGCCAGCAGCTTTTCTGTTCCAGATACGCAGTATTTT,CASSFSVPDTQYF
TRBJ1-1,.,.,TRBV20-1,TGCAGTGCTCTGACCGGGACCGGGTACACTGAAGCTTTCTTT,CSALTGTGYTEAFF
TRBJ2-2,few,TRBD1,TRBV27,TGTGCCACCTCCGGGACAGCTAACACCGGGGAGCTGTTTTTT,CATSGTANTGELFF
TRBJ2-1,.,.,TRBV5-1,TGCGCCAGCAGCTTGTCCGGGCACATAAACAATGAGCAGTTCTTC,CASSLSGHINNEQFF
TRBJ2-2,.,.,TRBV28,TGTGCCAGCTCAATGGGTGGGGAGCTGTTTTTT,CASSMGGELFF
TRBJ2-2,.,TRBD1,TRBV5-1,TGCGCCAGCAGCTTGGACGACAGGGCCCCCGGGGAGCTGTTTTTT,CASSLDDRAPGELFF
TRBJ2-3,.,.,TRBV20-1,TGCAGTGCCGCCGGCCTGATAAGGACAGATACGCAGTATTTT,CSAAGLIRTDTQYF
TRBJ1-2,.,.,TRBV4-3,TGCGCCAGCAGCCAAGAAAGACAAAGCCATGGCTACACCTTC,CASSQERQSHGYTF
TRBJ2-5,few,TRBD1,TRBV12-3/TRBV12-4,TGTGCCAGCACCCGACAGGGCTTGGAGACCCAGTACTTC,CASTRQGLETQYF